A selection of T cell receptor beta chains follows, all from one sample in a study of blood T cell repertoires in COVID-19. Repertoires were generated with immunoSEQ multiplex PCR, while TCRdb's copy carries only in-frame clones and drops some. The sample has 240,000 or so clones, 88% seen once. Sequencing used peripheral blood. The source is a woman aged 40 to 50 who had recovered from COVID-19. Both conserved end residues are part of each CDR3. Fields, in order: J gene, V gene, clone size, D gene, CDR3 protein, CDR3 DNA. A D gene is named only where the DNA matches it firmly. The size of a clone is reported for some rows only, either as once, few or many, or as a class for expanded clones.

>TRBJ1-5|TRBV12-3/TRBV12-4|.|.
CASSGGVNQPQHF
TGTGCCAGCAGTGGCGGGGTTAATCAGCCCCAGCATTTT
>TRBJ2-3|TRBV6-6|.|.
CASSYGEWADTQYF
TGTGCCAGCAGTTACGGAGAGTGGGCAGATACGCAGTATTTT
>TRBJ2-1|TRBV5-1|.|TRBD2
CASSWGPGLVEWEQFF
TGCGCCAGCAGCTGGGGCCCGGGACTAGTTGAATGGGAGCAGTTCTTC
>TRBJ2-7|TRBV6-2/TRBV6-3|.|TRBD2
CASSYGTSAGEQYF
TGTGCCAGCAGTTACGGGACTAGCGCGGGGGAGCAGTACTTC
>TRBJ2-5|TRBV30|.|.
CAWSWAGNQETQYF
TGTGCCTGGAGTTGGGCGGGAAACCAAGAGACCCAGTACTTC
>TRBJ1-1|TRBV19|.|TRBD1
CATGTANTEAFF
TGTGCCACCGGGACAGCGAACACTGAAGCTTTCTTT
>TRBJ2-1|TRBV30|.|TRBD2
CAWSGGRTSYNEQFF
TGTGCCTGGAGCGGGGGGAGGACGTCCTACAATGAGCAGTTCTTC
>TRBJ1-2|TRBV28|.|.
CASSLSSLPNYGYTF
TGTGCCAGCAGTTTGTCCAGTCTCCCTAACTATGGCTACACCTTC
>TRBJ2-1|TRBV3-1/TRBV3-2|.|.
CASSPEGPEQFF
TGTGCCAGCAGCCCCGAGGGCCCTGAGCAGTTCTTC
>TRBJ2-3|TRBV25-1|.|TRBD1
CASPRLDRGYPIAQYF
TGTGCCAGCCCCCGCCTCGACAGGGGGTATCCCATTGCGCAGTATTTT
>TRBJ2-2|TRBV5-1|.|TRBD2
CASSFHHSGGTGELFF
TGCGCCAGCAGCTTCCACCACAGCGGGGGAACCGGGGAGCTGTTTTTT
>TRBJ2-2|TRBV10-3|.|TRBD2
CAIPRGAGTSRPTGELFF
TGTGCCATCCCGAGGGGGGCGGGGACTAGCCGACCCACCGGGGAGCTGTTTTTT
>TRBJ1-1|TRBV7-2|.|.
CASSLSKNTEAFF
TGTGCCAGCAGCTTAAGCAAGAACACTGAAGCTTTCTTT
>TRBJ1-2|TRBV12-3/TRBV12-4|once|.
CASSFSGSYGYTF
TGTGCCAGCAGTTTTTCCGGGAGCTATGGCTACACCTTC
>TRBJ2-7|TRBV19|few|.
CASSINQQAKQYF
TGTGCCAGTAGTATAAACCAGCAGGCCAAGCAGTACTTC
>TRBJ2-5|TRBV5-6|.|.
CASSSYRVGETQYF
TGTGCCAGCAGCTCCTACAGGGTGGGGGAGACCCAGTACTTC
>TRBJ1-1|TRBV30|few|TRBD1
CAWRGRTGRNTEAFF
TGTGCCTGGAGGGGGAGGACAGGGAGGAACACTGAAGCTTTCTTT
>TRBJ1-2|TRBV25-1|few|.
CASSVGQYYGYTF
TGTGCCAGCAGTGTTGGCCAGTACTATGGCTACACCTTC
>TRBJ1-1|TRBV27|.|TRBD1
CASSQDRGLAEAFF
TGTGCCAGCAGTCAAGACAGGGGGCTGGCTGAAGCTTTCTTT
>TRBJ1-6|TRBV11-3|once|.
CASSLGVGPHSPLHF
TGTGCCAGCAGCTTAGGAGTCGGTCCTCATTCACCCCTCCACTTT
>TRBJ2-7|TRBV7-9|.|TRBD1
CASSTRQGAESYEQYF
TGTGCCAGCAGCACCCGACAGGGGGCTGAATCCTACGAGCAGTACTTC
>TRBJ1-1|TRBV2|.|.
CASRAPGQKNTEAFF
TGTGCCAGCAGGGCCCCTGGACAGAAGAACACTGAAGCTTTCTTT
>TRBJ2-2|TRBV4-3|.|TRBD2
CASSPHPGGANTGELFF
TGCGCCAGCAGCCCACACCCCGGGGGGGCGAACACCGGGGAGCTGTTTTTT
>TRBJ1-2|TRBV30|.|.
CAWSHPYGYTF
TGTGCCTGGAGTCATCCCTATGGCTACACCTTC
>TRBJ1-5|TRBV6-6|.|.
CASRSPQRLGPQHF
TGTGCCAGCAGAAGTCCCCAGCGACTGGGGCCCCAGCATTTT
>TRBJ1-2|TRBV10-3|.|TRBD1
CAIRDRGIDGYTF
TGTGCCATCCGGGACAGGGGGATCGATGGCTACACCTTC
>TRBJ2-1|TRBV5-1|.|TRBD2
CASSFNPDTSAVQFF
TGCGCCAGCAGCTTTAACCCTGATACTAGCGCGGTGCAGTTCTTC